In its sample, the clone carrying this T cell receptor beta chain was seen a few times. The antigen is undetermined. The sample comes from a study of cytotoxic CD8 clonotypes in ibrutinib-treated CLL. Findings of the study overall: Clonality rose at ibrutinib response and fell back toward baseline at progression. At the start, clonality exceeded age-matched healthy donors and followed circulating CD8+ T-cell counts. Sampling times differed between sustained-remission and progressing patients.

The planned depth of sequencing spanned 1 in 200,000 to 1 in 1 million T cells. Using immunoSEQ multiplex PCR, the repertoire was profiled, and TCRdb retains in-frame clones only, with some absent. Among almost 250,000 clones listed, 60% to 75% were seen once. The CDR3 has 14 amino acids. Germline CDR1 and CDR2: KGHSH and LQKENI. Trimming took off 6 bases at V and 4 bases at J, with 15 bases between the two ends. The sequence was obtained from a human donor with chronic lymphocytic leukemia. Sequencing was performed on PBMCs, taken after 24 months of ibrutinib treatment. This chain joins TRBV18 and TRBJ1-2; D remains unclear. CDR3 protein: CASSPTSALYGYTF. For the CDR3, the DNA is TGTGCCAGCTCCCCTACCTCAGCCCTCTATGGCTACACCTTC.